This T cell receptor (beta chain) is drawn from a study of shared clonotypes between healthy human individuals. Turning to the study itself: A donor's plate count was three for CD4 naive and three for CD4 memory; CD8 naive had two and CD8 memory one. The study's findings and limits: Relative to memory subsets, naive subsets generally showed larger estimated richness. Despite large depth, sorted-subset datasets appeared incompletely sequenced.

Regarding this clone: The antigen is undetermined.

The data were produced by immunoSEQ multiplex PCR, yet TCRdb's version contains in-frame clones alone and is incomplete. This sample yields about 2.4 million clones, of which under 95% are seen a single time; approximately 0.35% belongs to the top ten. CDR3 size: 15 residues. Per germline, CDR1 MGHDK and CDR2 SYGVNS. V lost 7 bases to trimming and J lost 8 bases; unmatched junction nucleotides: 11. The J gene is TRBJ2-1, the V gene TRBV25-1; the match to TRBD2 covers 10 bases. Sequenced material: naive CD4+ T cells from PBMCs. The sample's subset: CD45RA+ positively selected. The receptor's source is a man between 18 and 35 years old in good health. Some clones in this sample may be carry-over from other donors' samples. The CDR3 DNA reads as TGTGCCAGCAAGCGAAAAGCTAGCGGGAGTTATGAGCAGTTCTTC. The encoded protein is CASKRKASGSYEQFF.